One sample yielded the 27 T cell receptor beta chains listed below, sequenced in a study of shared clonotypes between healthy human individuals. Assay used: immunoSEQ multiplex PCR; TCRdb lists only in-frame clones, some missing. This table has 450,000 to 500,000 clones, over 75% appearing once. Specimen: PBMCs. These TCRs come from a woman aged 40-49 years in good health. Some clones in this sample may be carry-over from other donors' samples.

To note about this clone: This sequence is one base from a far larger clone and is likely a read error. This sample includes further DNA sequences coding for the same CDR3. Here the CDR3 reads CASSVVGDGNTIYF. The CDR3 DNA follows: TGTGCCAGCAGTGTAGTGGGCGATGGAAACACCATATATTTT. This rearrangement joins TRBV25-1 to TRBJ1-3; D is unclear. This CDR3 region has 14 residues. The V gene lost 4 bases and the J gene lost 3 bases, with 10 bases spanning the gap. CDR1 MGHDK and CDR2 SYGVNS come from the germline V gene.

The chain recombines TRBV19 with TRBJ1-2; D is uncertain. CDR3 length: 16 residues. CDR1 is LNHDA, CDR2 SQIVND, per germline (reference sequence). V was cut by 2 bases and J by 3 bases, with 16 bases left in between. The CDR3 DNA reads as TGTGCCAGTAGTATAAGAAGGGTAGTATCCCACTATGGCTACACCTTC. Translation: CASSIRRVVSHYGYTF. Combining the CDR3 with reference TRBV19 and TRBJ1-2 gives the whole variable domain DGGITQSPKYLFRKEGQNVTLSCEQNLNHDAMYWYRQDPGQGLRLIYYSQIVNDFQKGDIAEGYSVSREKKESFPLTVTSAQKNPTAFYLCASSIRRVVSHYGYTFGSGTRLTVV.

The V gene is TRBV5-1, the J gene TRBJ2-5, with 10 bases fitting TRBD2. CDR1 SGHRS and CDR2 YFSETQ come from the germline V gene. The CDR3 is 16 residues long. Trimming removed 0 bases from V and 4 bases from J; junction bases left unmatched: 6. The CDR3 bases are TGCGCCAGCAGCTTGGGGGTTAGCGGGAGGCTAGAGACCCAGTACTTC. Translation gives CASSLGVSGRLETQYF.

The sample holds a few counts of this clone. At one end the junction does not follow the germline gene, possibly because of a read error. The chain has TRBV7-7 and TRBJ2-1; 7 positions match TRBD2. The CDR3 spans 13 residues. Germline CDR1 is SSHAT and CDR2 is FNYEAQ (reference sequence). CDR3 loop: CASSLVGEGEQFF. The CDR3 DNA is TGTGCTAGCAGCTTAGTGGGGGAGGGGGAGCAGTTCTTC.

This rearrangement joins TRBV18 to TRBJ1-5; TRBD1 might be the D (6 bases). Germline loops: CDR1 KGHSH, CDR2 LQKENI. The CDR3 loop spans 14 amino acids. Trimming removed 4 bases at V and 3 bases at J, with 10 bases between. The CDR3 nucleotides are TGTGCCAGCTCACTCACAGGGATCAATCAGCCCCAGCATTTT. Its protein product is CASSLTGINQPQHF.

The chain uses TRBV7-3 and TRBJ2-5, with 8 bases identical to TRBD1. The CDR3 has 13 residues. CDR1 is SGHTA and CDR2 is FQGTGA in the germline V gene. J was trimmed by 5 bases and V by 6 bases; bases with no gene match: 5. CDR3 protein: CASRKDRDETQYF. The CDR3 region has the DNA TGTGCCAGCAGAAAGGACAGGGATGAGACCCAGTACTTC.

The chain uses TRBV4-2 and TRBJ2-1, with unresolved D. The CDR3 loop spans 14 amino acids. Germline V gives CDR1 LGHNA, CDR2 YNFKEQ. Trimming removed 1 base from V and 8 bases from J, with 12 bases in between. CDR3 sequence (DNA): TGTGCCAGCAGCCAAGGTGGGTTAGTAGATGAGCAGTTCTTC. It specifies CASSQGGLVDEQFF.

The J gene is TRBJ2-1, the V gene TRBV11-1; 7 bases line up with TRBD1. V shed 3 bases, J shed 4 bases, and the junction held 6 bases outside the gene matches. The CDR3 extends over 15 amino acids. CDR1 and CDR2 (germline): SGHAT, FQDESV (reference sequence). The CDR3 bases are TGTGCCAGCAGCTTTCGACAGGGCAAATACAATGAGCAGTTCTTC. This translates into CASSFRQGKYNEQFF.

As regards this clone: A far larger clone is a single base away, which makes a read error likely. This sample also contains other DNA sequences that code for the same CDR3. The CDR3 loop reads CASSLAPGEKGTEAFF. CDR3 nucleotide sequence: TGTGCCAGTAGCTTGGCCCCGGGGGAGAAGGGCACTGAAGCTTTCTTT. This rearrangement joins TRBV5-4 to TRBJ1-1, with D possibly being TRBD1 (5 bases). The CDR3 runs 16 residues. The germline CDR1 and CDR2 sequences are SGHNT and YYREEE (reference sequence).

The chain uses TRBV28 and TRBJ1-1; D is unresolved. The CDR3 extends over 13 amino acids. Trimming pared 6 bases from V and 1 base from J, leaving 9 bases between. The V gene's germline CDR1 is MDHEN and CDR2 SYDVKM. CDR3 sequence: CASSSRRNTEAFF. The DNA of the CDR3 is TGTGCCAGCAGCTCTCGCAGGAACACTGAAGCTTTCTTT.

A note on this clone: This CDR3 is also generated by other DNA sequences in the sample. This CDR3 is CASSDGQGNTGELFF. The CDR3 DNA follows: TGTGCCAGCAGTGACGGACAGGGGAACACCGGGGAGCTGTTTTTT. J is TRBJ2-2 and V is TRBV6-4, with 8 bases matching TRBD1. The V segment lost 2 bases and the J segment 1 base; nucleotides outside the gene matches: 0. The CDR3 loop spans 15 amino acids. In germline, CDR1 is MRHNA, CDR2 SNTAGT.

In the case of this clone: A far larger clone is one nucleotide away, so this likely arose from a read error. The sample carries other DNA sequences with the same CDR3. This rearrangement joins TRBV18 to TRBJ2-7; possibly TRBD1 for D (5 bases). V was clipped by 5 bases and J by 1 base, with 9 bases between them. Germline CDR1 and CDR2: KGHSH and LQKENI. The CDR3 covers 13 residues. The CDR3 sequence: CASSVTASYEQYF. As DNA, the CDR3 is TGTGCCAGCTCAGTGACAGCTTCCTACGAGCAGTACTTC. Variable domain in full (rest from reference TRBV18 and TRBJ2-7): NAGVMQNPRHLVRRRGQEARLRCSPMKGHSHVYWYRQLPEEGLKFMVYLQKENIIDESGMPKERFSAEFPKEGPSILRIQQVVRGDSAAYFCASSVTASYEQYFGPGTRLTVT.

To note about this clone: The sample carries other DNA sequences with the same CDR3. As DNA, the CDR3 is TGTGCCAGCAGCAAACAGGTTTTGGCAGATACGCAGTATTTT. This sequence encodes CASSKQVLADTQYF. This sequence joins TRBV5-4 and TRBJ2-3; D might be TRBD1 (5 bases). This CDR3 spans 14 amino acids. V was shortened by 4 bases and J by 4 bases, with 13 bases between the two germline ends. Per the germline V gene, CDR1 is SGHNT and CDR2 is YYREEE (reference sequence).

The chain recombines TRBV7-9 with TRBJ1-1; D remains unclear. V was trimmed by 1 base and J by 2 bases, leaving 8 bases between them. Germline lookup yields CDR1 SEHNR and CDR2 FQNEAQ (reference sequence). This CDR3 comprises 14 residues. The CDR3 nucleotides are TGTGCCAGCAGCTTAGTGGGCAGAAACACTGAAGCTTTCTTT. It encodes CASSLVGRNTEAFF.

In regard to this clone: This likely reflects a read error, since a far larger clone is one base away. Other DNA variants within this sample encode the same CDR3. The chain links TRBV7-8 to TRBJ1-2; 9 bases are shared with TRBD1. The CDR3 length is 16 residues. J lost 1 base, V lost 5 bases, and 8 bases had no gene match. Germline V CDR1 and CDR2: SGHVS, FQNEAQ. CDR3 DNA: TGTGCCAGCAGCAGAAGTTGGGACAGGGTTAACTATGGCTACACCTTC. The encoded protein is CASSRSWDRVNYGYTF.

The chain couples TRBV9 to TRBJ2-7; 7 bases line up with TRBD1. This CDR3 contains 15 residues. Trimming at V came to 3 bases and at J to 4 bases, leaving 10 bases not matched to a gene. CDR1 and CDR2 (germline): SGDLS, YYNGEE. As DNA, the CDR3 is TGTGCCAGCAGCGAGGCGACCGGGACAGCTTACGAGCAGTACTTC. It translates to CASSEATGTAYEQYF.

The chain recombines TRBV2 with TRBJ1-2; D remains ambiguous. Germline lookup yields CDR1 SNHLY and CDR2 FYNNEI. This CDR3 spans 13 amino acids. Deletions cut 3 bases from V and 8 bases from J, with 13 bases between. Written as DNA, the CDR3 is TGTGCCAGCAGTGAGTCCCCCCTGGGAGGCTACACCTTC. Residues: CASSESPLGGYTF.

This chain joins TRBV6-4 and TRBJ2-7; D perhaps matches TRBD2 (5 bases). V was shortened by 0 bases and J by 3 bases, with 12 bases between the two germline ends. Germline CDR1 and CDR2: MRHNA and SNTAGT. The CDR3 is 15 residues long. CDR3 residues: CASSDSTASRYEQYF. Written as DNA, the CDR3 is TGTGCCAGCAGTGACTCGACGGCTAGCCGCTACGAGCAGTACTTC.

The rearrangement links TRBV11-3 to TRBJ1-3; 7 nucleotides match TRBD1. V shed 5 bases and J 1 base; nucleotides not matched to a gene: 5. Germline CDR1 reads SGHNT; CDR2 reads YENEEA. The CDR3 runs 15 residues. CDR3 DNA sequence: TGTGCCAGCAGCCCCCAGACAGGGTCTGGAAACACCATATATTTT. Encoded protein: CASSPQTGSGNTIYF.

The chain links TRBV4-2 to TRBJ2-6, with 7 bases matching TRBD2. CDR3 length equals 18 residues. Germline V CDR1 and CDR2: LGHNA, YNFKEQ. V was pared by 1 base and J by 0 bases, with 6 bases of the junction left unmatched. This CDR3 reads CASSQVTRGGSGANVLTF. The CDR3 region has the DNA TGTGCCAGCAGCCAAGTTACGCGCGGGGGCTCTGGGGCCAACGTCCTGACTTTC.

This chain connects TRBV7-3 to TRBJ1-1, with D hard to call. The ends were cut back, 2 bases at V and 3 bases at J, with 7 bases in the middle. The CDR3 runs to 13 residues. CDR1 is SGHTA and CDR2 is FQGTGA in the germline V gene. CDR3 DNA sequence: TGTGCCAGCAGCTTACGTGACTACACTGAAGCTTTCTTT. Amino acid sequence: CASSLRDYTEAFF.

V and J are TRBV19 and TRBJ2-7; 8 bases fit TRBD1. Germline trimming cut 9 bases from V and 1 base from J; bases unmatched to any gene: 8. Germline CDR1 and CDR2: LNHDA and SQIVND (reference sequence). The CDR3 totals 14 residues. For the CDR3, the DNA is TGTGCCAGCAGAACTCAGGGGGCATCCTACGAGCAGTACTTC. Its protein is CASRTQGASYEQYF.

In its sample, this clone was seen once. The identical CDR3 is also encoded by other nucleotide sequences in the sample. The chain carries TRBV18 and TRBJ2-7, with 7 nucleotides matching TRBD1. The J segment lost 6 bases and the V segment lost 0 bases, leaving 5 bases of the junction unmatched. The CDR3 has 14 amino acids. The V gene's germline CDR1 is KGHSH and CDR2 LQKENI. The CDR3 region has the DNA TGTGCCAGCTCACCACCCACAGGGGTATCCGAGCAGTACTTC. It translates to CASSPPTGVSEQYF.

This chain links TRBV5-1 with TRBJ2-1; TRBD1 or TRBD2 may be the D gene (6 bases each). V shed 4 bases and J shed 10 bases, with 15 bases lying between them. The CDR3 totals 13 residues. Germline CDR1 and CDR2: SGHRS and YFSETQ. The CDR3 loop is CASSPTSRGEQFF. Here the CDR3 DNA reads TGCGCCAGCAGCCCTACTAGCAGGGGAGAGCAGTTCTTC.

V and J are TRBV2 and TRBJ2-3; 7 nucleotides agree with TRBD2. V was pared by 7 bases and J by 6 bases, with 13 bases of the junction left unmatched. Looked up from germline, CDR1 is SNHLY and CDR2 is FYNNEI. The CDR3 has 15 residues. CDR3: CASTPLASPIDTQYF. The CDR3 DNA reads TGTGCCAGCACCCCACTAGCGTCCCCGATTGATACGCAGTATTTT.

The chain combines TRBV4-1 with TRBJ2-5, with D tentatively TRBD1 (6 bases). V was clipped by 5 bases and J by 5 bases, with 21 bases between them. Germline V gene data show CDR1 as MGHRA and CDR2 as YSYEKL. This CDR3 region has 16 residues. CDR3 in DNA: TGCGCCAGCAGCTCTGACTCGACAGGCCTGTATGAGACCCAGTACTTC. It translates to CASSSDSTGLYETQYF.

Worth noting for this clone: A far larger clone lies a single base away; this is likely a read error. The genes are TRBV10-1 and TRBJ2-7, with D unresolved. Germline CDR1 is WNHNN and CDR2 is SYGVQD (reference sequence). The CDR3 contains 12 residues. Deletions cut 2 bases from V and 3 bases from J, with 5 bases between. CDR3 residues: CASSEPGYEQYF. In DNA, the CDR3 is TGCGCCAGCAGTGAGCCAGGCTACGAGCAGTACTTC.